This T cell receptor beta chain was sequenced in a study of T cells expressing NK-cell markers. Scientists made TCR beta cDNA using 5'RACE template switching with UMIs. TCRdb reprocessed the 5' RACE reads, with one entry per CDR3 protein and no DNA. The sample yields over 250,000 distinct CDR3 sequences, of which the top ten take up 4% to 5%. General study findings and limits: Top CD8+ clonotypes included the dominant CD3+CD56+NKG2C+ clonotypes in 5 to 7 donors.

As to this clonotype: Antigen: not known.

Germline loops: CDR1 SGHNT, CDR2 YYREEE (reference sequence). There are 15 residues in the CDR3. The chain employs TRBV5-4 and TRBJ2-1; TCRdb picks TRBD1, but there is no DNA to check that call. Sequencing input: blood T cells: a sorted CD56 or NKG2C T cell subset, CD4+ or CD8+ T cells, or bulk PBMC T cells (not recorded which). The sequence was obtained from a woman aged 18 to 75 in good health. The CDR3 region is CASSFPGTRDNEQFF.